These 11 T cell receptor beta chains share one sample of origin, sequenced in a study of T cells in Graves' hyperthyroidism and ophthalmopathy. The CDR3 regions of TCR beta were amplified from RNA transcripts. HTBI primers drove first-round RT-PCR of the TCR CDR3. TCRdb processed the multiplex PCR reads anew with MiXCR; each CDR3 protein has one entry. The table includes around 500,000 distinct CDR3 sequences, roughly an eighth detected once. Sequenced: blood. The receptors derive from a woman under 30 with Graves' hyperthyroidism.

This clonotype was detected many times. This chain uses TRBV6-1 with TRBJ2-7; 9 bases are shared with TRBD2. Trimming removed 7 bases from V and 3 bases from J; junction bases left unmatched: 7. This CDR3 comprises 14 residues. Looked up from germline, CDR1 is MNHNS and CDR2 is SASEGT. CDR3 sequence: CASNRAGGIYEQYV. CDR3 sequence (DNA): TGTGCCAGCAATCGAGCGGGAGGAATCTACGAGCAGTACGTC.

The chain joins TRBV20-1 to TRBJ2-5; 9 bases align to TRBD2. CDR1 DFQATT and CDR2 SNEGSKA come from the germline V gene (reference sequence). The junction had 5 bases not matched to a gene; V was cut back by 6 bases and J by 3 bases. This CDR3 is 13 amino acids long. The CDR3 sequence: CSALLAGEETQYF. The CDR3 DNA reads as TGCAGTGCGCTATTAGCGGGAGAAGAGACCCAGTACTTC.

This clonotype was observed many times. This rearrangement joins TRBV20-1 to TRBJ2-3; 7 bases line up with TRBD2. The V gene end was trimmed by 0 bases and the J gene end by 1 base; junction bases not matched to a gene: 4. Germline V gene data show CDR1 as DFQATT and CDR2 as SNEGSKA (reference sequence). This CDR3 contains 15 residues. The CDR3 nucleotides read TGCAGTGCTAGAGATACTAGCGATGGCACAGATACGCAGTATTTT. It specifies CSARDTSDGTDTQYF.

This clonotype was observed at least ten times. CDR3 nucleotides: TGTGCCAGCAGCGGGGATGGGAGGGGCGCCCAGTACTTC. Translating it yields CASSGDGRGAQYF. This sequence joins TRBV7-3 and TRBJ2-5; 7 bases fit TRBD2. V trimming: 5 bases; J trimming: 9 bases; junction bases outside the gene matches: 9. This CDR3 has 13 amino acids. Germline CDR1 SGHTA, CDR2 FQGTGA.

This clonotype was seen repeatedly, ten times or more. The chain has TRBV7-3 and TRBJ2-5; D possibly corresponds to TRBD2 (5 bases). V lost 0 bases, J lost 5 bases, and 16 bases lay in between. The CDR3 contains 16 residues. Germline values: CDR1 SGHTA, CDR2 FQGTGA. The CDR3 spells CASSLTGASKAETQYF. CDR3 in DNA: TGTGCCAGCAGCTTAACGGGAGCCTCCAAGGCGGAGACCCAGTACTTC.

This clonotype was found many times. The genes are TRBV7-9 and TRBJ1-2; 7 bases are a match to TRBD1. The CDR3 consists of 14 residues. J gave up 6 bases and V 3 bases, and 7 bases lay outside the gene matches. Looked up from germline, CDR1 is SEHNR and CDR2 is FQNEAQ (reference sequence). This chain's CDR3 is CASSLHQGDNGYTF. As DNA, the CDR3 is TGTGCCAGCAGCTTGCATCAGGGGGATAATGGCTACACCTTC.

This clonotype was counted only a few times. The chain is built from TRBV20-1 and TRBJ1-5; possible D gene TRBD1, 6 bases. The CDR3 consists of 15 residues. CDR1 is DFQATT and CDR2 is SNEGSKA in the germline V gene (reference sequence). V lost 3 bases and J lost 0, with 12 bases in between. The CDR3 sequence: CSASPTTGSNQPQHF. The CDR3 bases are TGCAGTGCTAGTCCCACGACAGGTAGCAATCAGCCCCAGCATTTT.

This clonotype was counted a few times. The chain has TRBV27 and TRBJ1-5, with a tentative D call TRBD1 (5 bases). Germline CDR1 is MNHEY and CDR2 is SMNVEV (reference sequence). V dropped 3 bases and J dropped 4 bases, with 13 bases sitting between them. The CDR3 is 15 residues long. The DNA of the CDR3 is TGTGCCAGCAGTTTTTCCCCCGAGGGGAATCAGCCCCAGCATTTT. Its protein product is CASSFSPEGNQPQHF.

This chain links TRBV7-2 with TRBJ2-1; no clear D. V was clipped by 1 base and J by 10 bases, with 14 bases between them. From germline, CDR1 is SGHTA and CDR2 FQGNSA. The length of the CDR3 is 14 residues. CDR3 in DNA: TGTGCCAGCAGCTTAGGGAACAAGAGGTACGAGCAGTTCTTC. It translates to CASSLGNKRYEQFF.

In its sample, this clonotype was seen many times. The J gene is TRBJ1-2, the V gene TRBV20-1; no definite D call. Trimming shortened V by 6 bases and J by 5 bases, and 13 bases separated the two germline ends. The CDR3 is 12 residues long. Germline CDR1 is DFQATT and CDR2 is SNEGSKA (reference sequence). The CDR3 spells CSAPLGPYGYTF. CDR3 nucleotide sequence: TGCAGTGCCCCCCTCGGGCCTTATGGCTACACCTTC.

The V gene is TRBV6-5, the J gene TRBJ1-2; D is undetermined. V was cut by 4 bases and J by 5 bases, with 26 bases left in between. CDR1 is MNHEY, CDR2 SVGAGI, per germline. The CDR3 is 18 amino acids. The CDR3 region is CASSSSARFGVPSYGYTF. CDR3 DNA sequence: TGTGCCAGCAGTTCTTCAGCCAGGTTCGGGGTCCCCTCTTATGGCTACACCTTC.